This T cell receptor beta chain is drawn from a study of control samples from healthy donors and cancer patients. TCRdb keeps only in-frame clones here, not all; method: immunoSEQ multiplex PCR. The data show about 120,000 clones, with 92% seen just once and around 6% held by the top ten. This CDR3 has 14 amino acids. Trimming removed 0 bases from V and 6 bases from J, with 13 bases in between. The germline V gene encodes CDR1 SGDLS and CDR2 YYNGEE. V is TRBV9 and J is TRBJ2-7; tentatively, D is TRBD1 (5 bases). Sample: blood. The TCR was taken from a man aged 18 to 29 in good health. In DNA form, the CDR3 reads TGTGCCAGCAGCGTAGGTCCAGGGTTGACCGAGCAGTACTTC. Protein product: CASSVGPGLTEQYF.